This passage covers 30 T cell receptor beta chains from one sample sequenced in a study of memory CD4+ T cells and cytomegalovirus serostatus. Single viable CD3+CD4+CD8-CD45RO+ cells were sorted as the memory CD4+ T cells. Libraries were prepared by immunoSEQ multiplex PCR; TCRdb keeps only in-frame clonotypes and omits some of them. This sample has about 60,000 clones, with more than 70% found just once. Sequencing was done on a sample of memory CD4+ T cells from blood. These receptors all stem from an adult in good health and CMV-seronegative. Some clones in this sample may be carry-over from other donors' samples.

Concerning this clone: Other nucleotide sequences from this sample produce the same CDR3. The gene calls are TRBV18 and TRBJ1-2; 7 positions match TRBD1. Germline lookup yields CDR1 KGHSH and CDR2 LQKENI. With V trimmed by 6 bases and J by 2 bases, 3 bases remained unmatched. The CDR3 has 13 amino acids. The CDR3 spells CASSPGQNYGYTF. CDR3 nucleotides: TGTGCCAGCTCCCCGGGACAGAACTATGGCTACACCTTC.

This chain connects TRBV5-1 to TRBJ2-1; 7 nucleotides agree with TRBD2. Germline V gives CDR1 SGHRS, CDR2 YFSETQ. This CDR3 is 15 amino acids long. After removal of 0 bases from V and 10 bases from J, the junction contained 10 bases not matched to a gene. For the CDR3, the DNA is TGCGCCAGCAGCTTGGCTCCAGCGGGGACTGTCGAGCAGTTCTTC. It codes for CASSLAPAGTVEQFF.

The chain uses TRBV7-9 and TRBJ1-2; D is unclear. The CDR3 contains 13 residues. V lost 5 bases, J lost 3 bases, and 10 bases lay in between. CDR1 SEHNR and CDR2 FQNEAQ come from the germline V gene (reference sequence). The CDR3 nucleotides read TGTGCCAGCAGCAGCCTTTCGTACTATGGCTACACCTTC. Translation: CASSSLSYYGYTF. The full variable domain, with the rest looked up from reference TRBV7-9 and TRBJ1-2, is DTGVSQNPRHKITKRGQNVTFRCDPISEHNRLYWYRQTLGQGPEFLTYFQNEAQLEKSRLLSDRFSAERPKGSFSTLEIQRTEQGDSAMYLCASSSLSYYGYTFGSGTRLTVV.

This chain uses TRBV28 with TRBJ2-7; 11 bases match TRBD2. V shed 3 bases and J 3 bases; nucleotides not matched to a gene: 16. The CDR3 extends over 19 amino acids. CDR1 is MDHEN, CDR2 SYDVKM, per germline. In DNA, the CDR3 is TGTGCCAGCAGTTTGCTCACTAGCGGGAGCGGGAGTCTTAGCTACGAGCAGTACTTC. Residues: CASSLLTSGSGSLSYEQYF.

This chain links TRBV7-3 with TRBJ2-3; TRBD2 aligns across 8 bases. Germline loops: CDR1 SGHTA, CDR2 FQGTGA. J lost 7 bases, V lost 2 bases, and 5 bases had no gene match. The CDR3 totals 14 residues. The CDR3: CASSLGGRRNTQYF. For the CDR3, the DNA is TGTGCCAGCAGCTTAGGCGGGAGGAGGAATACGCAGTATTTT.

Of note for this clone: Other DNA sequences in this sample translate to the same CDR3. The J gene is TRBJ1-2, the V gene TRBV19; possible D gene TRBD1, 6 bases. With 5 bases removed from V and 4 bases from J, the gap between germline ends came to 11 bases. The CDR3 is made up of 13 amino acids. Germline CDR1 reads LNHDA; CDR2 reads SQIVND (reference sequence). CDR3 loop: CASSPRDIYGYTF. CDR3 DNA: TGTGCCAGTAGTCCCCGGGACATCTATGGCTACACCTTC.

The rearrangement uses TRBV7-8 and TRBJ2-7, with unresolved D. V was pared by 1 base and J by 0 bases, with 13 bases between. The CDR3 sequence is 16 residues long. Per the germline V gene, CDR1 is SGHVS and CDR2 is FQNEAQ. This CDR3 reads CASSLEGGRYSYEQYF. The CDR3 nucleotides read TGTGCCAGCAGCTTAGAAGGTGGGCGCTACTCCTACGAGCAGTACTTC.

This clone was seen a handful of times. The CDR3 DNA reads TGCAGCGTTTCCCTACTGAACACTGAAGCTTTCTTT. This sequence encodes CSVSLLNTEAFF. The J gene is TRBJ1-1, the V gene TRBV29-1; D not certain. The CDR3 consists of 12 residues. V was pared by 5 bases and J by 0 bases, with 7 bases between. In germline, CDR1 is SQVTM, CDR2 ANQGSEA. The variable domain in full, completed from reference TRBV29-1 and TRBJ1-1, reads SAVISQKPSRDICQRGTSLTIQCQVDSQVTMMFWYRQQPGQSLTLIATANQGSEATYESGFVIDKFPISRPNLTFSTLTVSNMSPEDSSIYLCSVSLLNTEAFFGQGTRLTVV.

The rearrangement uses TRBV30 and TRBJ1-6; 7 bases are shared with TRBD1. V shed 5 bases, J shed 5 bases, and the junction held 6 bases outside the gene matches. CDR1 is GTSNPN, CDR2 SVGIG, per germline (reference sequence). The CDR3 consists of 14 residues. CDR3: CAWEPGTDNSPLHF. In DNA, the CDR3 is TGTGCCTGGGAGCCCGGGACAGATAATTCACCCCTCCACTTT.

This clone showed up just once. The J gene is TRBJ2-7, the V gene TRBV7-8, with TRBD2 matching 13 bases. After removal of 1 base from V and 2 bases from J, the junction contained 2 bases not matched to a gene. CDR1 and CDR2 (germline): SGHVS, FQNEAQ. This CDR3 has 16 residues. The CDR3 DNA reads as TGTGCCAGCAGCTTAGGGGGACTAGCGGGGACCTACGAGCAGTACTTC. Protein product: CASSLGGLAGTYEQYF.

This chain connects TRBV6-4 to TRBJ1-1; D uncertain. The CDR3 spans 13 residues. Germline values: CDR1 MRHNA, CDR2 SNTAGT. Trimming removed 6 bases from V and 2 bases from J, with 10 bases in between. The CDR3 is CASSAARNTEAFF. As DNA, the CDR3 is TGTGCCAGCAGCGCTGCGAGAAACACTGAAGCTTTCTTT.

This sequence joins TRBV18 and TRBJ1-2; possibly TRBD1 for D (6 bases). This CDR3 is 15 amino acids long. V lost 6 bases and J lost 6, with 20 bases in between. CDR1 is KGHSH, CDR2 LQKENI, per germline. CDR3: CASSVPGGGLDGYTF. The CDR3 DNA reads as TGTGCCAGCTCGGTACCCGGGGGCGGATTGGATGGCTACACCTTC.

This chain links TRBV7-9 with TRBJ2-7; 12 positions match TRBD2. Germline lookup yields CDR1 SEHNR and CDR2 FQNEAQ (reference sequence). The CDR3 is 15 residues long. J lost 7 bases, V lost 5 bases, and 9 bases had no gene match. CDR3: CASSPTSGRVEEQYF. The CDR3 DNA reads as TGTGCCAGCAGCCCGACTAGCGGGAGAGTAGAGGAGCAGTACTTC.

The chain links TRBV6-5 to TRBJ2-1; D is perhaps TRBD2 (5 bases). Germline V gives CDR1 MNHEY, CDR2 SVGAGI. This CDR3 contains 13 residues. V was clipped by 6 bases and J by 13 bases, with 19 bases between them. The CDR3 is CASRKDGRGPQFF. CDR3 in DNA: TGTGCCAGCAGAAAGGACGGACGAGGGCCCCAGTTCTTC.

In its sample, this clone was seen a few times. The chain recombines TRBV6-1 with TRBJ2-3, with D possibly TRBD1 on 6 matching bases. Germline CDR1 is MNHNS and CDR2 is SASEGT. CDR3 length equals 15 residues. Trimming shortened V by 1 base and J by 2 bases, and 10 bases separated the two germline ends. CDR3 bases: TGTGCCAGCAGTGAAGGAGGACAGCCCACAGATACGCAGTATTTT. Translating it yields CASSEGGQPTDTQYF.

The chain joins TRBV12-5 to TRBJ2-1; D is perhaps TRBD1 (6 bases). Trimming shortened V by 2 bases and J by 6 bases, and 17 bases separated the two germline ends. Germline V gene lookup returns CDR1 LGHNT and CDR2 FRNRAP. The CDR3 spans 16 residues. CDR3 nucleotides: TGTGCTAGTGGTTTGCCCACGGGCACAGGGCGCAATGAGCAGTTCTTC. Translation gives CASGLPTGTGRNEQFF.

The chain couples TRBV2 to TRBJ1-3; D gene unclear. This CDR3 contains 15 residues. Between the trimmed V and J ends, which lost 4 bases and 4 bases, there was a span of 14 bases. From germline, CDR1 is SNHLY and CDR2 FYNNEI. For the CDR3, the DNA is TGTGCCAGCAGTGCGGTGCCGGGGTCCGGAAACACCATATATTTT. Residues: CASSAVPGSGNTIYF.

The gene calls are TRBV19 and TRBJ1-1; the match to TRBD1 covers 7 bases. Germline V lookup: CDR1 LNHDA, CDR2 SQIVND (reference sequence). The CDR3 consists of 16 residues. V lost 3 bases to trimming and J lost 13 bases; unmatched junction nucleotides: 20. As DNA, the CDR3 is TGTGCCAGTAGTATGGGGCACGGCAGGGGGGCCCCGTTGGGTTTCTTT. The encoded protein is CASSMGHGRGAPLGFF.

The CDR3 sequence is CASSLQSSANTEAFF. CDR3 nucleotides: TGTGCCAGCAGCTTGCAGAGTTCGGCGAACACTGAAGCTTTCTTT. The J gene is TRBJ1-1, the V gene TRBV5-5, with D uncertain. CDR1 is SGHKS and CDR2 is YYEKEE in the germline V gene (reference sequence). The length of the CDR3 is 15 residues. V gave up 1 base and J gave up 1 base, with 11 bases separating them.

The chain is built from TRBV9 and TRBJ2-7; D gene uncertain. The CDR3 covers 15 residues. Germline-derived CDR1 and CDR2 are SGDLS and YYNGEE. V gave up 0 bases and J gave up 3 bases, with 13 bases separating them. CDR3 in amino acids: CASSVGIQSIYEQYF. CDR3 in DNA: TGTGCCAGCAGCGTAGGTATCCAATCGATCTACGAGCAGTACTTC.

The rearrangement links TRBV18 to TRBJ2-1; 10 bases line up with TRBD2. V was pared by 0 bases and J by 7 bases, with 6 bases of the junction left unmatched. The CDR3 is 16 amino acids. Germline V lookup: CDR1 KGHSH, CDR2 LQKENI. The CDR3: CASSPPKASGRNEQFF. CDR3 sequence (DNA): TGTGCCAGCTCACCACCGAAGGCTAGCGGGAGAAATGAGCAGTTCTTC. The variable domain in full, completed from reference TRBV18 and TRBJ2-1, reads NAGVMQNPRHLVRRRGQEARLRCSPMKGHSHVYWYRQLPEEGLKFMVYLQKENIIDESGMPKERFSAEFPKEGPSILRIQQVVRGDSAAYFCASSPPKASGRNEQFFGPGTRLTVL.

The CDR3 protein is CASRQTGGGYGYTF. CDR3 in DNA: TGTGCCAGCAGGCAAACAGGGGGAGGCTATGGCTACACCTTC. The chain links TRBV27 to TRBJ1-2, with 8 bases aligning to TRBD1. The V gene end was trimmed by 6 bases and the J gene end by 4 bases; junction bases not matched to a gene: 7. This CDR3 has 14 residues. Germline-derived CDR1 and CDR2 are MNHEY and SMNVEV (reference sequence).

The chain recombines TRBV28 with TRBJ1-1; D is perhaps TRBD1 (5 bases). V lost 2 bases to trimming and J lost 0 bases, with 10 bases between them. The germline gives CDR1 MDHEN, CDR2 SYDVKM. The CDR3 is 15 amino acids. CDR3 nucleotide sequence: TGTGCCAGCAGTTTAAACAGGCCTATGAACACTGAAGCTTTCTTT. Translation: CASSLNRPMNTEAFF.

This clone showed up just a few times. The rearrangement joins TRBV2 to TRBJ1-2; D ambiguous. The CDR3 covers 12 residues. Trimming cost V 7 bases and J 4 bases, with 10 bases left between them. Germline V CDR1 and CDR2: SNHLY, FYNNEI. In DNA form, the CDR3 reads TGTGCCAGCAAGGGCCAGTCCTATGGCTACACCTTC. Translation gives CASKGQSYGYTF. Based on the CDR3 plus reference TRBV2 and TRBJ1-2, the full variable domain is EPEVTQTPSHQVTQMGQEVILRCVPISNHLYFYWYRQILGQKVEFLVSFYNNEISEKSEIFDDQFSVERPDGSNFTLKIRSTKLEDSAMYFCASKGQSYGYTFGSGTRLTVV.

The chain joins TRBV5-5 to TRBJ2-1; TRBD2 aligns across 9 bases. This CDR3 is 17 amino acids long. Germline-derived CDR1 and CDR2 are SGHKS and YYEKEE (reference sequence). V trimming: 4 bases; J trimming: 2 bases; junction bases outside the gene matches: 10. CDR3 sequence (DNA): TGTGCCAGCAGCCCGCAGCTTTCTAGCGGGGCCTACAATGAGCAGTTCTTC. It yields the protein CASSPQLSSGAYNEQFF.

This clone appeared a few times. This chain joins TRBV28 and TRBJ2-5; 7 bases are shared with TRBD2. CDR1 and CDR2 from the germline V gene are MDHEN and SYDVKM. The CDR3 spans 14 residues. Trimming removed 6 bases from V and 5 bases from J; junction bases left unmatched: 9. The CDR3 coding sequence is TGTGCCAGCAGCCGCAGGGAGGGAATGGAGACCCAGTACTTC. Its translation is CASSRREGMETQYF.

CDR3 region: CASNRDRFGNQPQHF. Here the CDR3 DNA reads TGTGCCAGTAATCGGGACAGGTTCGGCAATCAGCCCCAGCATTTT. The chain combines TRBV2 with TRBJ1-5; TRBD1 matches at 8 bases. The germline gives CDR1 SNHLY, CDR2 FYNNEI. The CDR3 contains 15 residues. Trimming removed 9 bases from V and 2 bases from J; junction bases left unmatched: 9.

This sequence joins TRBV11-2 and TRBJ2-5, with a tentative D call TRBD2 (6 bases). This CDR3 region has 15 residues. The V end lost 5 bases, the J end lost 5 bases, and 18 bases lay between the germline ends. Germline V CDR1 and CDR2: SGHAT, FQNNGV. This chain's CDR3 is CASSPLAATGETQYF. CDR3 in DNA: TGTGCCAGCAGCCCTTTAGCGGCGACGGGGGAGACCCAGTACTTC.

This sequence joins TRBV6-5 and TRBJ2-7; D remains ambiguous. V lost 7 bases, J lost 0 bases, and 13 bases lay in between. The CDR3 consists of 14 residues. The V gene's germline CDR1 is MNHEY and CDR2 SVGAGI. The CDR3 DNA follows: TGTGCCAGCATCCGACGGCAGGACTCCTACGAGCAGTACTTC. The encoded protein is CASIRRQDSYEQYF.

This sequence joins TRBV7-2 and TRBJ2-3; D remains ambiguous. V was shortened by 5 bases and J by 2 bases, with 8 bases between the two germline ends. The V gene's germline CDR1 is SGHTA and CDR2 FQGNSA. This CDR3 contains 13 residues. CDR3 nucleotides: TGTGCCAGCAGCACCCCCTTCACAGATACGCAGTATTTT. This codes for CASSTPFTDTQYF.